One sample yielded the 20 T cell receptor beta chains listed below, sequenced in a study of glioma-infiltrating T cells after dendritic cell vaccination. Time point reported: after dendritic cell vaccination, including at tumor progression/relapse. Libraries were prepared by immunoSEQ multiplex PCR; TCRdb keeps only in-frame clonotypes and omits some of them. The top ten clones hold approximately 6.6% of a sample with roughly 100,000 clones, roughly four fifths of them seen once. Sequencing used blood, obtained after dendritic cell vaccination. These TCRs come from a human donor with glioblastoma.

This clone has just a few counts. The V and J genes are TRBV6-1 and TRBJ1-6, with 7 bases that match TRBD1. The V gene end was trimmed by 4 bases and the J gene end by 6 bases; junction bases not matched to a gene: 3. The CDR3 contains 14 residues. CDR1 and CDR2 from the germline V gene are MNHNS and SASEGT. The CDR3 coding sequence is TGTGCCAGCAGTGGGTACAGGGGTAATTCACCCCTCCACTTT. Its translation: CASSGYRGNSPLHF.

The chain uses TRBV27 and TRBJ2-1; D possibly corresponds to TRBD1 (5 bases). CDR3 length equals 12 residues. Trimming took off 6 bases at V and 10 bases at J, with 13 bases between the two ends. Germline assignment: CDR1 MNHEY and CDR2 SMNVEV (reference sequence). The CDR3 DNA reads as TGTGCCAGCAGCCCAACAGGAAGCGAGCAGTTCTTC. Translating it yields CASSPTGSEQFF.

This clone ranks as medium-sized. The V call is TRBV6-5, the J call TRBJ1-2, with 10 bases aligning to TRBD1. Germline assignment: CDR1 MNHEY and CDR2 SVGAGI. The CDR3 spans 16 residues. The V gene end was trimmed by 2 bases and the J gene end by 1 base; junction bases not matched to a gene: 4. The chain's CDR3 is CASSYARTGGNYGYTF. CDR3 sequence (DNA): TGTGCCAGCAGTTACGCCCGGACAGGGGGTAACTATGGCTACACCTTC.

This clone has at least ten counts. The chain employs TRBV5-4 and TRBJ2-3, with a weak D call TRBD2 (6 bases). The CDR3 loop spans 11 amino acids. Germline V gene lookup returns CDR1 SGHNT and CDR2 YYREEE (reference sequence). Deletions cut 5 bases from V and 11 bases from J, with 12 bases between. CDR3 nucleotides: TGTGCCAGCAGTCCCGGGACTCTGCAGTATTTT. This gives the protein CASSPGTLQYF.

The chain has TRBV10-2 and TRBJ1-1, with D tentatively TRBD1 (6 bases). The germline V gene has CDR1 WSHSY and CDR2 SAAADI. This CDR3 spans 14 amino acids. With 6 bases removed from V and 1 base from J, the gap between germline ends came to 12 bases. CDR3 amino acids: CASRLQGENTEAFF. The CDR3 DNA is TGCGCCAGCAGACTACAGGGTGAGAACACTGAAGCTTTCTTT.

CDR3: CASSVEAGALNTGELFF. CDR3 sequence (DNA): TGTGCCAGCAGCGTTGAAGCGGGGGCCTTAAACACCGGGGAGCTGTTTTTT. The gene calls are TRBV9 and TRBJ2-2, with 8 nucleotides matching TRBD2. CDR1 and CDR2 (germline): SGDLS, YYNGEE. J was trimmed by 2 bases and V by 2 bases; bases with no gene match: 8. The CDR3 has 17 residues.

J is TRBJ1-2 and V is TRBV2, with 9 bases that match TRBD1. The V and J ends lost 7 bases and 6 bases, in that order; junction bases with no gene match: 9. This CDR3 has 14 residues. Germline CDR1 is SNHLY and CDR2 is FYNNEI. The CDR3 spells CASKQDRGNDGYTF. Here the CDR3 DNA reads TGTGCCAGCAAACAGGACAGGGGTAATGATGGCTACACCTTC.

This clone was counted a few times. The chain uses TRBV19 and TRBJ2-5, with TRBD2 matching over 8 bases. This CDR3 comprises 15 residues. Germline CDR1 reads LNHDA; CDR2 reads SQIVND (reference sequence). With V trimmed by 4 bases and J by 5 bases, 9 bases remained unmatched. For the CDR3, the DNA is TGTGCCAGTAGTACCAGCGGGGGTGGCGGGGAGACCCAGTACTTC. It encodes CASSTSGGGGETQYF.

This chain uses TRBV5-1 with TRBJ1-2; D unresolved. The V gene lost 4 bases and the J gene lost 4 bases, with 17 bases spanning the gap. In germline, CDR1 is SGHRS, CDR2 YFSETQ. The CDR3 runs 15 residues. The CDR3 coding sequence is TGCGCCAGCAGCAATGGGTCAGCGCCGATCTATGGCTACACCTTC. As protein: CASSNGSAPIYGYTF.

V and J are TRBV25-1 and TRBJ1-3; 8 bases agree with TRBD1. Germline lookup yields CDR1 MGHDK and CDR2 SYGVNS. The CDR3 covers 14 residues. Losses at the gene ends were 3 bases for V and 3 bases for J; bases not matched to a gene: 1. Here the CDR3 DNA reads TGTGCCAGCAGTGACAGGGGGCTTGGAAACACCATATATTTT. Translation gives CASSDRGLGNTIYF.

CDR3 amino acids: CASSAEGGSNQPQHF. Here the CDR3 DNA reads TGCGCCAGCAGCGCTGAGGGGGGGAGCAATCAGCCCCAGCATTTT. The gene calls are TRBV5-1 and TRBJ1-5; D is possibly TRBD1 (6 bases). The germline V gene encodes CDR1 SGHRS and CDR2 YFSETQ. The V and J ends lost 4 bases and 1 base respectively, with 12 bases between them. The CDR3 sequence is 15 residues long.

V usage is TRBV2 and J usage is TRBJ2-2, with TRBD1 matching over 7 bases. V gave up 7 bases and J gave up 0 bases; unmatched junction bases: 11. CDR1 and CDR2 (germline): SNHLY, FYNNEI. This CDR3 has 17 amino acids. This chain's CDR3 is CASNGQVGSSNTGELFF. CDR3 DNA: TGTGCCAGCAATGGACAGGTTGGATCCTCGAACACCGGGGAGCTGTTTTTT. Full variable domain (remainder filled in from reference TRBV2 and TRBJ2-2): EPEVTQTPSHQVTQMGQEVILRCVPISNHLYFYWYRQILGQKVEFLVSFYNNEISEKSEIFDDQFSVERPDGSNFTLKIRSTKLEDSAMYFCASNGQVGSSNTGELFFGEGSRLTVL.

This chain uses TRBV19 with TRBJ2-5, with D maybe TRBD1 (5 bases). The CDR3 consists of 13 residues. Germline assignment: CDR1 LNHDA and CDR2 SQIVND (reference sequence). Trimming took 3 bases from V and 4 from J, leaving 9 bases between them. The CDR3 loop is CASSMGQGETQYF. The CDR3 DNA follows: TGTGCCAGTAGTATGGGCCAGGGAGAGACCCAGTACTTC.

The sample holds one count of this clone. The chain's CDR3 is CASSISVGDRGRTEAFF. In nucleotides, the CDR3 is TGTGCCAGTAGTATCTCTGTTGGAGACAGGGGACGAACTGAAGCTTTCTTT. The chain combines TRBV19 with TRBJ1-1, with TRBD1 identical over 8 bases. The CDR3 consists of 17 residues. With 3 bases clipped from V and 5 bases from J, the junction kept 14 bases outside the gene matches. The germline V gene encodes CDR1 LNHDA and CDR2 SQIVND (reference sequence).

The chain combines TRBV7-9 with TRBJ2-7, with a tentative D call TRBD1 (6 bases). Trimming left V 5 bases short and J 0 bases short, with 17 bases between. This CDR3 is built from 16 residues. Germline V gene sequence: CDR1 SEHNR, CDR2 FQNEAQ (reference sequence). The CDR3 here is CASSLTMDSYSYEQYF. The CDR3 DNA sequence: TGTGCCAGCAGCCTCACCATGGACAGCTACTCCTACGAGCAGTACTTC.

Concerning this clone: The sample has other DNA sequences that encode this CDR3 too. The rearrangement joins TRBV9 to TRBJ2-3; 8 positions agree with TRBD2. With 0 bases clipped from V and 0 bases from J, the junction kept 0 bases outside the gene matches. The CDR3 consists of 15 residues. The germline CDR1 and CDR2 sequences are SGDLS and YYNGEE. CDR3 protein: CASSVGLASTDTQYF. CDR3 nucleotide sequence: TGTGCCAGCAGCGTAGGACTAGCGAGCACAGATACGCAGTATTTT.

The chain uses TRBV2 and TRBJ2-7, with TRBD1 matching over 9 bases. The V segment lost 6 bases and the J segment 5 bases; nucleotides outside the gene matches: 8. Germline CDR1 SNHLY, CDR2 FYNNEI. The CDR3 contains 14 residues. Here the CDR3 DNA reads TGTGCCAGCAGGCTGGACAGGGGTGGGAACGAGCAGTACTTC. Its translation: CASRLDRGGNEQYF.

The J gene is TRBJ2-3, the V gene TRBV7-9; no firm D call. The V end lost 5 bases, the J end lost 6 bases, and 9 bases lay between the germline ends. The CDR3 extends over 12 amino acids. Germline CDR1 and CDR2: SEHNR and FQNEAQ (reference sequence). CDR3 bases: TGTGCCAGCAGCATACTTCTGGATACGCAGTATTTT. Protein: CASSILLDTQYF.

The chain couples TRBV9 to TRBJ2-5; TRBD1 matches at 9 bases. V lost 0 bases to trimming and J lost 2 bases; unmatched junction nucleotides: 5. From germline, CDR1 is SGDLS and CDR2 YYNGEE. The CDR3 has 16 amino acids. The CDR3 DNA reads TGTGCCAGCAGCGTAGTTGGGGACAGGGCACAAGAGACCCAGTACTTC. It yields the protein CASSVVGDRAQETQYF.

The gene calls are TRBV6-6 and TRBJ1-2; no clear D gene. V was pared by 7 bases and J by 6 bases, with 21 bases between. From germline, CDR1 is MNHNY and CDR2 SVGAGI (reference sequence). The length of the CDR3 is 15 residues. CDR3 protein: CASTQSSRESDGYTF. CDR3 nucleotide sequence: TGTGCCAGCACCCAATCCTCCCGGGAATCGGATGGCTACACCTTC.